The clone carrying this T cell receptor beta chain was detected a few times. Its antigen is as yet unknown. This sample is part of a study of CD8 T cells in Susac syndrome. V lost 4 bases, J lost 3 bases, and 11 bases lay in between. This CDR3 contains 14 residues. Germline V gene lookup returns CDR1 SGHDT and CDR2 YYEEEE. Regarding the study as a whole: Only a relatively small number of individuals were included in the TCR sequencing and HLA analysis.

Reverse transcription of roughly 0.45 to 1 ug RNA was performed with random hexamers. Using its own MiXCR run on the immunoSEQ multiplex PCR reads, TCRdb lists one record per CDR3 protein. This table has 130,000 or so distinct CDR3 sequences, roughly 80% appearing once. The chain recombines TRBV5-6 with TRBJ1-5; D possibly corresponds to TRBD1 (6 bases). The source material was CD8+ T cells from PBMCs. The receptor was derived from a human donor with multiple sclerosis. The DNA of the CDR3 is TGTGCCAGCAGCCCGCAGGGGTACAATCAGCCCCAGCATTTT. It encodes CASSPQGYNQPQHF.